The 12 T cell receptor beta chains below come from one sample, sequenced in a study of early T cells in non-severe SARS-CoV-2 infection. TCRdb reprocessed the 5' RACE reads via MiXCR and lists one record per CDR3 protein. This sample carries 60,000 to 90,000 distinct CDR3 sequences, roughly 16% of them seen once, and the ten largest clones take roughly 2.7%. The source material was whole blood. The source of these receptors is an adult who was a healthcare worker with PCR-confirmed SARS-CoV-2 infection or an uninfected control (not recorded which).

The CDR3 spells CASSTRDASSYNEQFF. The CDR3, as DNA: TGTGCCAGCAGCACCCGGGACGCGAGCTCCTACAATGAGCAGTTCTTC. The rearrangement links TRBV7-3 to TRBJ2-1, with D possibly called TRBD1 or TRBD2 (5 bases each). This CDR3 has 16 residues. CDR1 is SGHTA, CDR2 FQGTGA, per germline. Trimming removed 5 bases from V and 0 bases from J, with 14 bases in between.

Here the CDR3 reads CASSYRMGADEQFF. The CDR3 bases are TGTGCCAGCAGCTATCGAATGGGGGCGGATGAGCAGTTCTTC. This rearrangement joins TRBV11-2 to TRBJ2-1, with a possible D match to TRBD1 (6 bases). Deletions cut 4 bases from V and 8 bases from J, with 15 bases between. CDR1 and CDR2 (germline): SGHAT, FQNNGV. The CDR3 extends over 14 amino acids.

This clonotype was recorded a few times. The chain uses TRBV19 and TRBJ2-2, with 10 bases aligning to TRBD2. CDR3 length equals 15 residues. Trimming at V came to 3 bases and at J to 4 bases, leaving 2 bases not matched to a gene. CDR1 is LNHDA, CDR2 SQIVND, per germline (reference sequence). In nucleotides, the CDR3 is TGTGCCAGTAGTATCGGACTAGCGGCCACCGGGGAGCTGTTTTTT. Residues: CASSIGLAATGELFF. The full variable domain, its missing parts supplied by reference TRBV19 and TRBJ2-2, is DGGITQSPKYLFRKEGQNVTLSCEQNLNHDAMYWYRQDPGQGLRLIYYSQIVNDFQKGDIAEGYSVSREKKESFPLTVTSAQKNPTAFYLCASSIGLAATGELFFGEGSRLTVL.

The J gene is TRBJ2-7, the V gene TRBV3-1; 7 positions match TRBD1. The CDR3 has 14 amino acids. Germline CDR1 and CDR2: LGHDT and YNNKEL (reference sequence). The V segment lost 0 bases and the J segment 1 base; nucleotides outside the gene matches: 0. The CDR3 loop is CASSQDRGSYEQYF. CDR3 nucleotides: TGTGCCAGCAGCCAAGACAGGGGGTCCTACGAGCAGTACTTC.

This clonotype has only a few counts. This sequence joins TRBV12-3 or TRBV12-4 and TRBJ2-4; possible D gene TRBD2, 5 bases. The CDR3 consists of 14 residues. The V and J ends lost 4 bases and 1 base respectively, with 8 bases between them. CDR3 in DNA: TGTGCCAGCAGTTACGAGGGTGCCAAAAACATTCAGTACTTC. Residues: CASSYEGAKNIQYF.

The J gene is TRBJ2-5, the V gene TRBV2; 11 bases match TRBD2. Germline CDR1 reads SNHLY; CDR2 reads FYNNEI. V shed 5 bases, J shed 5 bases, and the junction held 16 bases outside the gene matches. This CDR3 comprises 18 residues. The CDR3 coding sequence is TGTGCCAGCAGTCCGGGATCGTTAGCGGGGGGGCCTTATGAGACCCAGTACTTC. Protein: CASSPGSLAGGPYETQYF.

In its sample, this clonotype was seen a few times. For the CDR3, the DNA is TGTGCCAGCAGCCTAGAGCGGGGTTCCTACAATGAGCAGTTCTTC. It encodes CASSLERGSYNEQFF. The chain uses TRBV6-4 and TRBJ2-1, with TRBD2 matching 7 bases. This CDR3 is 15 amino acids long. The J segment lost 1 base and the V segment lost 6 bases, leaving 6 bases of the junction unmatched. Germline V lookup: CDR1 MRHNA, CDR2 SNTAGT.

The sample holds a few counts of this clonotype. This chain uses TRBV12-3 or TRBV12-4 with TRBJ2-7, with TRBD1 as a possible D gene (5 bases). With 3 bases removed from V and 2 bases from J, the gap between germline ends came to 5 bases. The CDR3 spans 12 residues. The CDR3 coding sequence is TGTGCCAGCAGTTTGGACACCTACGAGCAGTACTTC. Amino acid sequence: CASSLDTYEQYF.

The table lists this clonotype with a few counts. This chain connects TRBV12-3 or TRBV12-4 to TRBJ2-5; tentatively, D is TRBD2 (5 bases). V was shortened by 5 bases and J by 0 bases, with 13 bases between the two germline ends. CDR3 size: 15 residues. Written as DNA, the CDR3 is TGTGCCAGCAGTCCCCCGGACTGGTACCAAGAGACCCAGTACTTC. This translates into CASSPPDWYQETQYF.

CDR3 protein: CASSHSGQGPFSYEQYF. CDR3 sequence (DNA): TGCGCCAGCAGCCACTCAGGACAGGGGCCATTCTCCTACGAGCAGTACTTC. This rearrangement joins TRBV4-1 to TRBJ2-7, with TRBD1 matching 9 bases. Germline assignment: CDR1 MGHRA and CDR2 YSYEKL. The CDR3 contains 17 residues. After removal of 3 bases from V and 0 bases from J, the junction contained 9 bases not matched to a gene.

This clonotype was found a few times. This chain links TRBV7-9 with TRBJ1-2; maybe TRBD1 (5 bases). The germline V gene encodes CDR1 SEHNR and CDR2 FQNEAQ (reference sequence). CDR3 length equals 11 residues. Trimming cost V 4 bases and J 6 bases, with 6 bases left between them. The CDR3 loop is CASSSTDGYTF. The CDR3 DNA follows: TGTGCCAGCAGCTCGACAGATGGCTACACCTTC.

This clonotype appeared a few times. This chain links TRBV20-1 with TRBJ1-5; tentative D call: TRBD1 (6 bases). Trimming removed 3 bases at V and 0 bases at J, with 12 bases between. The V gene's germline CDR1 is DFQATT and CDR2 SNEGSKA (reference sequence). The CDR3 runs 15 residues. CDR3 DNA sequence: TGCAGTGCTAGTCGGGGGACACATAGCAATCAGCCCCAGCATTTT. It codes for CSASRGTHSNQPQHF.